Shown below are 2 T cell receptor beta chains from a single sample sequenced in a study of blood T cell repertoires in COVID-19. Libraries were prepared by immunoSEQ multiplex PCR; TCRdb keeps only in-frame clonotypes and omits some of them. The table shows about 52,000 clones, with around nine tenths occurring only once. The sample comprised peripheral blood. Receptors originate from an elderly man with active or convalescent COVID-19.

The chain employs TRBV10-1 and TRBJ2-7; TRBD2 matches 9 bases. The V and J ends lost 5 bases and 5 bases, in that order; junction bases with no gene match: 4. The CDR3 totals 13 residues. The germline V gene encodes CDR1 WNHNN and CDR2 SYGVQD (reference sequence). In DNA, the CDR3 is TGCGCCAGCAGTACGACTAGCGGCGACGAGCAGTACTTC. This encodes CASSTTSGDEQYF.

This clone was detected once. The V call is TRBV19, the J call TRBJ2-1, with 8 bases aligning to TRBD1. This CDR3 has 16 amino acids. V lost 5 bases, J lost 4 bases, and 10 bases stayed unmatched. Per the germline V gene, CDR1 is LNHDA and CDR2 is SQIVND (reference sequence). The CDR3 region is CASSPALGTGYNEQFF. The DNA of the CDR3 is TGTGCCAGTAGTCCCGCCCTCGGGACAGGATACAATGAGCAGTTCTTC.